A selection of T cell receptor beta chains follows, all from one sample in a study of blood T cell repertoires in COVID-19. Sequenced by immunoSEQ multiplex PCR; TCRdb stores in-frame clones only, minus some. Of some 100,000 clones listed, roughly 86% are singletons. Specimen: peripheral blood. These receptors originate from a man between 45 and 60 years old with acute or convalescent COVID-19. CDR3s include the opening cysteine and the closing phenylalanine or tryptophan. The D gene is left open where the match is weak. Some rows mark clone size as missing; the rest say once, few, many or name a class of expanded clone.

size: NA; J: TRBJ2-7; V: TRBV10-3; D: TRBD2; CDR3: CAPPGGGRYF; DNA: TGTGCCCCACCGGGGGGTGGTCGGTACTTC
size: once; J: TRBJ1-1; V: TRBV19; D: NA; CDR3: CASSISGHDRTEAFF; DNA: TGTGCCAGTAGTATAAGCGGGCACGACAGAACTGAAGCTTTCTTT
size: NA; J: TRBJ1-1; V: TRBV29-1; D: TRBD1; CDR3: CSVATVGTGGEAFF; DNA: TGCAGCGTTGCAACCGTAGGGACAGGGGGTGAAGCTTTCTTT
size: NA; J: TRBJ1-2; V: TRBV29-1; D: NA; CDR3: CSVPRAGTPNYGYTF; DNA: TGCAGCGTTCCCCGTGCTGGGACACCTAACTATGGCTACACCTTC
size: NA; J: TRBJ1-1; V: TRBV4-1; D: NA; CDR3: CASSQQSPSQGKAFF; DNA: TGCGCCAGCAGCCAGCAAAGTCCCTCCCAGGGTAAAGCTTTCTTT
size: NA; J: TRBJ2-5; V: TRBV30; D: TRBD1; CDR3: CAWSPARTGRETQYF; DNA: TGTGCCTGGAGTCCCGCTCGGACAGGGAGGGAGACCCAGTACTTC
size: few; J: TRBJ2-7; V: TRBV4-1; D: TRBD2; CDR3: CASSQGEAGLAFGSYEQYF; DNA: TGCGCCAGCAGCCAAGGGGAGGCAGGACTAGCTTTCGGTTCCTACGAGCAGTACTTC
size: few; J: TRBJ1-2; V: TRBV7-2; D: NA; CDR3: CASSLGGGYTF; DNA: TGTGCCAGCAGCCTGGGGGGAGGCTACACCTTC
size: NA; J: TRBJ2-1; V: TRBV6-5; D: TRBD2; CDR3: CASSPTSGSGNEQFF; DNA: TGTGCCAGCAGCCCGACTAGCGGGAGTGGGAATGAGCAGTTCTTC
size: once; J: TRBJ2-5; V: TRBV7-9; D: NA; CDR3: CASSFGADLLKTQYF; DNA: TGTGCCAGCAGCTTTGGGGCCGACCTTCTGAAGACCCAGTACTTC
size: NA; J: TRBJ1-1; V: TRBV30; D: NA; CDR3: CAWTRRGPNTEAFF; DNA: TGTGCCTGGACCCGGCGGGGACCGAACACTGAAGCTTTCTTT
size: once; J: TRBJ1-6; V: TRBV7-9; D: NA; CDR3: CASSFPAAGLALHF; DNA: TGTGCCAGCAGCTTTCCGGCCGCCGGGTTGGCCCTCCACTTT
size: NA; J: TRBJ2-1; V: TRBV5-4; D: TRBD2; CDR3: CASSALIGGTYNEQFF; DNA: TGTGCCAGCAGCGCGCTAATCGGGGGGACTTACAATGAGCAGTTCTTC
size: NA; J: TRBJ2-7; V: TRBV5-1; D: TRBD2; CDR3: CASSLPGTSGRTFDEQYF; DNA: TGCGCCAGCAGCTTACCCGGGACTAGCGGGAGGACTTTTGACGAGCAGTACTTC
size: NA; J: TRBJ2-3; V: TRBV14; D: NA; CDR3: CASSQGYEIDTQYF; DNA: TGTGCCAGCAGCCAAGGGTATGAGATCGATACGCAGTATTTT
size: NA; J: TRBJ2-7; V: TRBV11-2; D: TRBD2; CDR3: CASGLAGVIGPEQYF; DNA: TGTGCCAGCGGACTAGCGGGAGTTATTGGGCCCGAGCAGTACTTC
size: NA; J: TRBJ2-1; V: TRBV4-1; D: TRBD1; CDR3: CASSHPGQGRNEQFF; DNA: TGCGCCAGCAGCCACCCGGGACAGGGGCGGAATGAGCAGTTCTTC
size: NA; J: TRBJ2-2; V: TRBV11-2; D: TRBD1; CDR3: CASSLVRDRVQNTGELFF; DNA: TGTGCCAGCAGCTTAGTTAGAGACAGGGTCCAGAACACCGGGGAGCTGTTTTTT
size: few; J: TRBJ2-1; V: TRBV18; D: TRBD2; CDR3: CASSPSLAGGANEQFF; DNA: TGTGCCAGCTCGCCTAGTCTCGCGGGAGGCGCCAATGAGCAGTTCTTC
size: once; J: TRBJ2-2; V: TRBV4-2; D: NA; CDR3: CASSQAGTTNTGELFF; DNA: TGTGCCAGCAGCCAGGCCGGGACAACGAACACCGGGGAGCTGTTTTTT
size: NA; J: TRBJ2-2; V: TRBV11-3; D: TRBD2; CDR3: CASSLAPLAGGELFF; DNA: TGTGCCAGCAGCTTAGCACCCCTAGCGGGAGGGGAGCTGTTTTTT
size: few; J: TRBJ1-2; V: TRBV2; D: NA; CDR3: CASTAGTIYGYTF; DNA: TGTGCCAGCACCGCCGGGACAATCTATGGCTACACCTTC
size: NA; J: TRBJ1-2; V: TRBV2; D: TRBD1; CDR3: CASSDEGQVLPRAGYTF; DNA: TGTGCCAGCAGTGACGAGGGACAGGTCCTACCTCGAGCCGGCTACACCTTC
size: NA; J: TRBJ2-1; V: TRBV11-2; D: TRBD2; CDR3: CASSSGLAEKNEQFF; DNA: TGTGCCAGCAGCTCGGGACTAGCGGAGAAAAATGAGCAGTTCTTC
size: NA; J: TRBJ2-1; V: TRBV6-6; D: TRBD2; CDR3: CASSYGGGLAGNEQFF; DNA: TGTGCCAGCAGTTACGGTGGTGGACTAGCGGGAAATGAGCAGTTCTTC
size: once; J: TRBJ1-5; V: TRBV19; D: NA; CDR3: CASMRGWDRHQPQHF; DNA: TGTGCCAGTATGCGGGGTTGGGACCGGCATCAGCCCCAGCATTTT
size: NA; J: TRBJ2-1; V: TRBV3-1/TRBV3-2; D: NA; CDR3: CASSQDQLEGASYNEQFF; DNA: TGTGCCAGCAGCCAAGATCAACTGGAGGGGGCCAGCTACAATGAGCAGTTCTTC
size: NA; J: TRBJ2-1; V: TRBV19; D: TRBD2; CDR3: CASSDSSGRVDEQFF; DNA: TGTGCCAGTAGTGATTCCAGCGGGAGGGTGGATGAGCAGTTCTTC